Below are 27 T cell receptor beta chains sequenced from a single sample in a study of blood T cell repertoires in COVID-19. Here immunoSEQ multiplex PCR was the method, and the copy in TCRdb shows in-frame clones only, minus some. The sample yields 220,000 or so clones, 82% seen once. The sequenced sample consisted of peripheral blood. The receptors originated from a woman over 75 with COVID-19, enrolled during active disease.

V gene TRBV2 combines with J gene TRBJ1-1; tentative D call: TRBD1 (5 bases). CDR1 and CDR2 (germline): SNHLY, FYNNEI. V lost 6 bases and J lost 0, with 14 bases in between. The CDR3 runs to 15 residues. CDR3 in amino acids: CASRETGVMNTEAFF. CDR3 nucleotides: TGTGCCAGCAGAGAGACGGGGGTAATGAACACTGAAGCTTTCTTT.

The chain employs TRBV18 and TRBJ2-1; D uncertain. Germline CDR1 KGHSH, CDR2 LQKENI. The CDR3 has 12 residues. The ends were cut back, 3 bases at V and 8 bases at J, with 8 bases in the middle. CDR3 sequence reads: CASSPRSDEQFF. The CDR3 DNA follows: TGTGCCAGCTCACCGAGGAGCGATGAGCAGTTCTTC.

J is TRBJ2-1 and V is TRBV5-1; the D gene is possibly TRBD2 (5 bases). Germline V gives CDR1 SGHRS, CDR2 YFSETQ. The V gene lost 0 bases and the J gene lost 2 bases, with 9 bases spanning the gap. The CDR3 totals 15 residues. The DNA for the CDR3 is TGCGCCAGCAGCTTGGTGGGAGAGACCTACAATGAGCAGTTCTTC. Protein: CASSLVGETYNEQFF.

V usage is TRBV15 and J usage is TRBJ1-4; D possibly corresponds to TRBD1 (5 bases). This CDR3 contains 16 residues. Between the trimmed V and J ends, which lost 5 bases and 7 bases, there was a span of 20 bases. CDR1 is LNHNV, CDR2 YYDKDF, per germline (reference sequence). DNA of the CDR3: TGTGCCACCAGCGCTGAGGATCGGGACTCGGGTGAAAAACTGTTTTTT. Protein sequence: CATSAEDRDSGEKLFF.

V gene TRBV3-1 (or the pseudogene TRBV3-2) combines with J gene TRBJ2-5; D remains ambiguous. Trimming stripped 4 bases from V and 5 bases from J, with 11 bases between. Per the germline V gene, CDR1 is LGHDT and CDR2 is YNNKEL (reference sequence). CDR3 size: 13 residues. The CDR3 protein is CASSPSGLETQYF. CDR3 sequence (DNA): TGTGCCAGCAGCCCTTCTGGCCTGGAGACCCAGTACTTC.

The CDR3 loop reads CASSKGGGGDTQYF. The CDR3 coding sequence is TGTGCCAGTAGTAAGGGCGGGGGGGGAGATACGCAGTATTTT. This chain joins TRBV19 and TRBJ2-3; TRBD2 agrees at 9 bases. Germline values: CDR1 LNHDA, CDR2 SQIVND (reference sequence). The V and J ends lost 4 bases and 5 bases, in that order; junction bases with no gene match: 4. This CDR3 comprises 14 residues.

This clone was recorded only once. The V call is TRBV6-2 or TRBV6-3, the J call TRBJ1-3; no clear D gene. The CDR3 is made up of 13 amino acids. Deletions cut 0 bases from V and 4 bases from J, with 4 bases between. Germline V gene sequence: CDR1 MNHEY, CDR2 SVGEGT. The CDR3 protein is CASSYSSGNTIYF. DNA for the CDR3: TGTGCCAGCAGTTACTCGTCGGGAAACACCATATATTTT.

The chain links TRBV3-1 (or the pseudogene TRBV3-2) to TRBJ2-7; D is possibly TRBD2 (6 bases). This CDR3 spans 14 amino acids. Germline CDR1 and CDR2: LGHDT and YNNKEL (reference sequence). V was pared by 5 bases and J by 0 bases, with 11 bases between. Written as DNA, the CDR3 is TGTGCCAGCAGCTCTAGCGTTATCTCCTACGAGCAGTACTTC. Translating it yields CASSSSVISYEQYF.

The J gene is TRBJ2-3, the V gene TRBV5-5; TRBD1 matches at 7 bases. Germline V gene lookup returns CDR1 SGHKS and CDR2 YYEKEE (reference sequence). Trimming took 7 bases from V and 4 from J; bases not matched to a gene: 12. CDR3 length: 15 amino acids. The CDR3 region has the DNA TGTGCCAGCTCCCAGACAGGGAATGGGGCAGATACGCAGTATTTT. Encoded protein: CASSQTGNGADTQYF.

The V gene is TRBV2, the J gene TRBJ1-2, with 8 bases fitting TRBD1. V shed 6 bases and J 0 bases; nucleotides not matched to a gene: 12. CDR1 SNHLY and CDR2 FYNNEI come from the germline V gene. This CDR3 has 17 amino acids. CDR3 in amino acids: CASRTSAGGHSNYGYTF. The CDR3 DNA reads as TGTGCCAGCAGGACCTCGGCAGGGGGCCACTCTAACTATGGCTACACCTTC.

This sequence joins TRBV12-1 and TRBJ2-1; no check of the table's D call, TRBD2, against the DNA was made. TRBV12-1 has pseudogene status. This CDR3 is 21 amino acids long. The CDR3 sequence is CASSFARVGRTGTTNVNEQFF. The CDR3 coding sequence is TGTGCCAGCAGCTTTGCGCGAGTGGGGCGAACCGGGACTACAAACGTCAATGAGCAGTTCTTC.

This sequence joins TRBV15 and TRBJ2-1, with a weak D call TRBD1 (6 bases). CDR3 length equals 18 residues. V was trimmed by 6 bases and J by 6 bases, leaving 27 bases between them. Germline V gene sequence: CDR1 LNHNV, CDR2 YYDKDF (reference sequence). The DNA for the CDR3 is TGTGCCACCAGACCCCTGAGGGGGACCACACTTCTCCCCAATGAGCAGTTCTTC. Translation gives CATRPLRGTTLLPNEQFF.

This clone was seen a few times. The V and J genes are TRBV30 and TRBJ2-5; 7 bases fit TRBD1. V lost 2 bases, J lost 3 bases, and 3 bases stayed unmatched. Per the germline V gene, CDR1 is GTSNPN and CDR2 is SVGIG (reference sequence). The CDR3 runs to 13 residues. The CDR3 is CAWSSDREETQYF. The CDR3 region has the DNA TGTGCCTGGAGTAGTGACAGGGAAGAGACCCAGTACTTC.

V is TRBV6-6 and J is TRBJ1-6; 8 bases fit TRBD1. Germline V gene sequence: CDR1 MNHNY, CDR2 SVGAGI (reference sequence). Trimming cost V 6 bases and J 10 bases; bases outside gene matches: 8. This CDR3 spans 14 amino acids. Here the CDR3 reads CASRTQGDGSPLHF. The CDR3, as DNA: TGTGCCAGCAGAACACAGGGGGATGGATCACCCCTCCACTTT.

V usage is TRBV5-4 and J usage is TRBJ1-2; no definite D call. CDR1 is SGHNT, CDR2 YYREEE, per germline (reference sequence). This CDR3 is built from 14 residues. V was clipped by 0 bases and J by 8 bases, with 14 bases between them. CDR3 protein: CASSLGISREGYTF. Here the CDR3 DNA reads TGTGCCAGCAGCTTGGGAATATCGAGGGAAGGCTACACCTTC.

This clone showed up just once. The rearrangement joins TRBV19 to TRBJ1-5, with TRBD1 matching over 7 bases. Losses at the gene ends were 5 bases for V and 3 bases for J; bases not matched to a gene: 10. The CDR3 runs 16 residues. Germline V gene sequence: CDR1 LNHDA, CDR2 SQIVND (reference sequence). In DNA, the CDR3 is TGTGCCAGTAGTGCGACAGGGTTTGACATCAATCAGCCCCAGCATTTT. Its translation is CASSATGFDINQPQHF.

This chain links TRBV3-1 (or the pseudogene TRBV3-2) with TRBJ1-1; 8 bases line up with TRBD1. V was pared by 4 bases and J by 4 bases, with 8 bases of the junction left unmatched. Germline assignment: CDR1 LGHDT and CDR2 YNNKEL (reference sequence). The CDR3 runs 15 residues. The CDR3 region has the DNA TGTGCCAGCAGCCCCGCCCAGGGGGCCGGCACTGAAGCTTTCTTT. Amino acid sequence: CASSPAQGAGTEAFF.

The CDR3 is CASSYARDNEQFF. CDR3 sequence (DNA): TGTGCCAGCAGTTATGCCAGGGACAATGAGCAGTTCTTC. The chain employs TRBV6-5 and TRBJ2-1, with a possible D match to TRBD1 (5 bases). V shed 3 bases and J shed 5 bases, with 8 bases lying between them. Germline lookup yields CDR1 MNHEY and CDR2 SVGAGI. CDR3 size: 13 residues.

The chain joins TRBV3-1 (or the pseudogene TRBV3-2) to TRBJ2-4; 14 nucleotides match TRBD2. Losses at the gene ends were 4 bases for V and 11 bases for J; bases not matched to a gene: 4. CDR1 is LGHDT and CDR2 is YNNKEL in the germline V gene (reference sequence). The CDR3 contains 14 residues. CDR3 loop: CASSPGLAGVVQYF. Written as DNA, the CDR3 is TGTGCCAGCAGCCCGGGACTAGCGGGAGTTGTTCAGTACTTC.

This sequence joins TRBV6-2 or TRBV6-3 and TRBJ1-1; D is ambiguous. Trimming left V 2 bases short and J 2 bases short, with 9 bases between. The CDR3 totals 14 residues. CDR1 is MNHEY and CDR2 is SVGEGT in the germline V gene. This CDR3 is CASSYGRINTEAFF. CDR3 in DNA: TGTGCCAGCAGTTACGGGAGGATAAACACTGAAGCTTTCTTT.

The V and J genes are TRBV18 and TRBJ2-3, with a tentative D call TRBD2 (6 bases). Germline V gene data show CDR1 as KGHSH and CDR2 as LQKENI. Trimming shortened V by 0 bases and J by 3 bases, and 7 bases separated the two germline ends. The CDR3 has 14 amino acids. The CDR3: CASSPPGRTDTQYF. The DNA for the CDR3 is TGTGCCAGCTCACCACCCGGGAGAACAGATACGCAGTATTTT.

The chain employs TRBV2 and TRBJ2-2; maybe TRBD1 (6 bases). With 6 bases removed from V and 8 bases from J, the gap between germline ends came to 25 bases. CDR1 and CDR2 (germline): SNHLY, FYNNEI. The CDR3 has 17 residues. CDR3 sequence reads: CASSPRDKANRRGELFF. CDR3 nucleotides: TGTGCCAGCAGCCCCCGGGACAAGGCCAATCGAAGGGGGGAGCTGTTTTTT.

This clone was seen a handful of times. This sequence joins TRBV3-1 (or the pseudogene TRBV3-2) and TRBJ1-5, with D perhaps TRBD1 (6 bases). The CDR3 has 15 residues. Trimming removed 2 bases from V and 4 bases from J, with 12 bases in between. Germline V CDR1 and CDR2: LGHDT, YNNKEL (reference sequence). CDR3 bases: TGTGCCAGCAGCCAACTAGCAGGGGTGAATCAGCCCCAGCATTTT. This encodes CASSQLAGVNQPQHF.

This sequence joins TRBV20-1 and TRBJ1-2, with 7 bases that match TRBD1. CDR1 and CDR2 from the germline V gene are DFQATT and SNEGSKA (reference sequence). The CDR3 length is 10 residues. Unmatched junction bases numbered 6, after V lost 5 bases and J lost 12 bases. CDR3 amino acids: CSAGTELHTF. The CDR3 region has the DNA TGCAGTGCTGGGACAGAACTCCACACCTTC.

The chain's CDR3 is CASSQGTSRQPQHF. As DNA, the CDR3 is TGTGCCAGCAGCCAAGGGACTTCTAGACAGCCCCAGCATTTT. This chain uses TRBV3-1 (or the pseudogene TRBV3-2) with TRBJ1-5, with D hard to call. The germline gives CDR1 LGHDT, CDR2 YNNKEL (reference sequence). The CDR3 covers 14 residues. Trimming took 1 base from V and 7 from J, leaving 11 bases between them.

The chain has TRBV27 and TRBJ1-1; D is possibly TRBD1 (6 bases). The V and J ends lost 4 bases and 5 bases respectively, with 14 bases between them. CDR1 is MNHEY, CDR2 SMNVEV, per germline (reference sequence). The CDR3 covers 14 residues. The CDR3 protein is CASSSRQAGTEAFF. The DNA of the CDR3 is TGTGCCAGCAGTTCAAGACAGGCAGGGACTGAAGCTTTCTTT.

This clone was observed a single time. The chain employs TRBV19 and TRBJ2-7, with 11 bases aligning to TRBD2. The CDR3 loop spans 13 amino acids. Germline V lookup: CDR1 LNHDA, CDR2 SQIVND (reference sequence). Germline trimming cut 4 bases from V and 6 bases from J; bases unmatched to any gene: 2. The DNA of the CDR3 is TGTGCCAGTAGTAGGACTAGCGGGCTCGAGCAGTACTTC. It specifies CASSRTSGLEQYF.